Below, 13 T cell receptor beta chains from the same sample are listed, as sequenced in a study of radiotherapy plus CTLA-4 blockade in lung cancer. Sequencing used immunoSEQ multiplex PCR; TCRdb keeps in-frame clones, though not all of them. This table has 85,000 to 90,000 clones, approximately 79% appearing once. The starting material was peripheral blood, obtained from a patient treated with radiotherapy plus ipilimumab. The receptors were sampled from a human donor with non-small cell lung cancer that progressed on radiotherapy plus ipilimumab.

The rearrangement links TRBV19 to TRBJ1-5; a possible D gene is TRBD1 (6 bases). V was clipped by 3 bases and J by 4 bases, with 13 bases between them. The CDR3 loop spans 15 amino acids. The V gene's germline CDR1 is LNHDA and CDR2 SQIVND (reference sequence). In DNA form, the CDR3 reads TGTGCCAGTAGTATGGGGGCCGGGCTAAATCAGCCCCAGCATTTT. Protein product: CASSMGAGLNQPQHF.

This clone was observed a few times. The rearrangement joins TRBV7-9 to TRBJ2-7, with D uncertain. The ends were cut back, 5 bases at V and 4 bases at J, with 15 bases in the middle. This CDR3 is 14 amino acids long. From germline, CDR1 is SEHNR and CDR2 FQNEAQ (reference sequence). The chain's CDR3 is CASSPDTDMYEQYF. As DNA, the CDR3 is TGTGCCAGCAGCCCAGACACTGATATGTACGAGCAGTACTTC.

V is TRBV6-1 and J is TRBJ1-5; D not resolved. The CDR3 length is 12 residues. V lost 2 bases and J 7 bases, leaving 6 bases between the germline ends. Germline V gives CDR1 MNHNS, CDR2 SASEGT. The CDR3 protein is CASSESRQPQHF. The DNA of the CDR3 is TGTGCCAGCAGTGAAAGCAGGCAGCCCCAGCATTTT.

The rearrangement uses TRBV19 and TRBJ2-5; D is ambiguous. The CDR3 contains 10 residues. Germline V lookup: CDR1 LNHDA, CDR2 SQIVND (reference sequence). V gave up 8 bases and J gave up 3 bases, with 4 bases separating them. CDR3 sequence: CASLKETQYF. Here the CDR3 DNA reads TGTGCCAGTCTGAAAGAGACCCAGTACTTC. Full variable domain (missing parts from reference TRBV19 and TRBJ2-5): DGGITQSPKYLFRKEGQNVTLSCEQNLNHDAMYWYRQDPGQGLRLIYYSQIVNDFQKGDIAEGYSVSREKKESFPLTVTSAQKNPTAFYLCASLKETQYFGPGTRLLVL.

This clone showed up just once. This chain links TRBV19 with TRBJ2-1; D is perhaps TRBD2 (5 bases). This CDR3 is 12 amino acids long. V lost 3 bases to trimming and J lost 12 bases, with 12 bases between them. The germline V gene has CDR1 LNHDA and CDR2 SQIVND (reference sequence). Here the CDR3 reads CASSMEDRGQFF. The CDR3 nucleotides are TGTGCCAGTAGTATGGAGGACCGTGGGCAGTTCTTC.

The chain links TRBV5-1 to TRBJ2-5; D call uncertain. The CDR3 consists of 14 residues. Germline-derived CDR1 and CDR2 are SGHRS and YFSETQ. Trimming took 1 base from V and 2 from J, leaving 9 bases between them. The CDR3 DNA is TGCGCCAGCAGCTTGAATATCATACAAGAGACCCAGTACTTC. It encodes CASSLNIIQETQYF.

The chain employs TRBV9 and TRBJ1-2; perhaps TRBD1 as D (6 bases). The CDR3 is 12 amino acids. Trimming left V 4 bases short and J 6 bases short, with 10 bases between. In germline, CDR1 is SGDLS, CDR2 YYNGEE. As DNA, the CDR3 is TGTGCCAGCAGCTACACAGGGAATGGCTACACCTTC. The encoded protein is CASSYTGNGYTF.

This clone turned up a few times. The chain couples TRBV28 to TRBJ2-6, with D unresolved. This CDR3 region has 18 residues. Germline values: CDR1 MDHEN, CDR2 SYDVKM. V lost 4 bases to trimming and J lost 0 bases, with 16 bases between them. The CDR3 spells CASSYPTRGSSGANVLTF. The CDR3 DNA follows: TGTGCCAGCAGTTACCCAACCCGCGGAAGCTCTGGGGCCAACGTCCTGACTTTC.

The genes are TRBV15 and TRBJ2-5, with D perhaps TRBD2 (6 bases). Trimming shortened V by 6 bases and J by 3 bases, and 14 bases separated the two germline ends. Germline V gene lookup returns CDR1 LNHNV and CDR2 YYDKDF (reference sequence). The length of the CDR3 is 14 residues. The CDR3 sequence: CATRAYGREETQYF. CDR3 in DNA: TGTGCCACCAGGGCCTACGGGAGAGAAGAGACCCAGTACTTC.

This clone was counted once. The chain links TRBV19 to TRBJ2-7, with D perhaps TRBD1 (5 bases). The CDR3 sequence is 11 residues long. Per germline, CDR1 LNHDA and CDR2 SQIVND (reference sequence). V lost 8 bases and J 5 bases, leaving 10 bases between the germline ends. Here the CDR3 DNA reads TGTGCCAGTGGCAGGGTAAACGAGCAGTACTTC. Protein: CASGRVNEQYF.

V usage is TRBV5-5 and J usage is TRBJ2-1; D gene uncertain. This CDR3 has 13 residues. The germline gives CDR1 SGHKS, CDR2 YYEKEE (reference sequence). V was pared by 1 base and J by 7 bases, with 9 bases between. The CDR3 DNA follows: TGTGCCAGCAGCTTGTGGTCTGGAAATGAGCAGTTCTTC. Its protein is CASSLWSGNEQFF.

V is TRBV4-1 and J is TRBJ2-5; D unclear. V dropped 4 bases and J dropped 4 bases, with 10 bases sitting between them. This CDR3 is built from 13 residues. Germline loops: CDR1 MGHRA, CDR2 YSYEKL. This CDR3 reads CASSLVLGETQYF. The CDR3 region has the DNA TGCGCCAGCAGCCTAGTTTTAGGAGAGACCCAGTACTTC.

J is TRBJ1-5 and V is TRBV7-9; D is perhaps TRBD1 (5 bases). Germline CDR1 reads SEHNR; CDR2 reads FQNEAQ (reference sequence). The CDR3 covers 15 residues. V shed 0 bases and J shed 6 bases, with 12 bases lying between them. The CDR3 DNA reads as TGTGCCAGCAGCTTAGCGTCGATGGGGCCTCAGCCCCAGCATTTT. It is translated as CASSLASMGPQPQHF.